This entry lists 6 T cell receptor beta chains sequenced from one sample in a study of T cell repertoires in cytomegalovirus infection. TCRdb called the reads again in MiXCR, with one record for every CDR3 protein. This sample yields approximately 190,000 distinct CDR3 sequences, of which over 25% are seen a single time; approximately 30% belongs to the top ten. Sequenced material: PBMCs. The source is a human donor in good health (CMV status not recorded). Some clones in this sample may be carry-over from other donors' samples.

This clonotype was found once. V and J are TRBV7-2 and TRBJ1-4; 7 nucleotides line up with TRBD1. Germline CDR1 SGHTA, CDR2 FQGNSA. This CDR3 has 15 amino acids. Losses at the gene ends were 1 base for V and 8 bases for J; bases not matched to a gene: 7. The CDR3 loop reads CASSLVVGGIEKLFF. Written as DNA, the CDR3 is TGTGCCAGCAGCTTAGTAGTAGGGGGCATCGAAAAACTGTTTTTT.

This clonotype has just a few counts. The chain combines TRBV7-8 with TRBJ2-5, with 10 bases identical to TRBD2. The CDR3 runs to 16 residues. The V and J ends lost 2 bases and 4 bases, in that order; junction bases with no gene match: 7. Germline CDR1 and CDR2: SGHVS and FQNEAQ. The chain's CDR3 is CASSLKAGGPGETQYF. The CDR3 coding sequence is TGTGCCAGCAGCTTAAAAGCGGGGGGGCCCGGAGAGACCCAGTACTTC.

This clonotype occurred once. This chain connects TRBV9 to TRBJ2-1; D assignment may be TRBD1 or TRBD2 (5 bases each). CDR3 length: 14 residues. Trimming cost V 2 bases and J 5 bases, with 11 bases left between them. CDR1 is SGDLS, CDR2 YYNGEE, per germline. CDR3 coding DNA: TGTGCCAGCAGCGTGTGGGGGTGGGACAATGAGCAGTTCTTC. Encoded protein: CASSVWGWDNEQFF.

This clonotype was seen a handful of times. The chain carries TRBV12-5 and TRBJ2-7; TRBD2 aligns across 9 bases. J gave up 4 bases and V 3 bases, and 10 bases lay outside the gene matches. This CDR3 is built from 16 residues. CDR1 LGHNT and CDR2 FRNRAP come from the germline V gene. The DNA for the CDR3 is TGTGCTAGTGGTTTAAGCCACGGCGGGGGGGGATACGAGCAGTACTTC. It codes for CASGLSHGGGGYEQYF.

The V gene is TRBV12-3 or TRBV12-4, the J gene TRBJ2-1; D is perhaps TRBD1 or TRBD2 (5 bases each). The CDR3 extends over 13 amino acids. V was cut by 7 bases and J by 8 bases, with 15 bases left in between. The CDR3 DNA sequence: TGTGCCAGCACCCCGGGTATGGGGGATGAGCAGTTCTTC. Its protein product is CASTPGMGDEQFF.

V and J are TRBV10-3 and TRBJ1-2; no firm D call. CDR1 ENHRY and CDR2 SYGVKD come from the germline V gene. The CDR3 has 10 residues. The V end lost 6 bases, the J end lost 3 bases, and 2 bases lay between the germline ends. The CDR3 region is CAIRHYGYTF. The CDR3, as DNA: TGTGCCATCAGACACTATGGCTACACCTTC.